The rows below give T cell receptor beta chains drawn from one sample of a study of cytomegalovirus exposure and HLA in healthy donors. Assay used: immunoSEQ multiplex PCR; TCRdb lists only in-frame clones, some missing. Counted here are more than 150,000 clones, 88% occurring once; the ten biggest clones make up 2.5% to 3%. The sequencing sample was made of PBMCs. The receptors stem from a young man in good health and CMV-seronegative. The CDR3 runs from the conserved cysteine through the conserved F or W. The order of the fields is clone size, V gene, D gene, J gene, CDR3 DNA, CDR3 protein. The D gene is left open where the match is weak. Only part of the rows carry a size: once, few, many, or a class if the clone is expanded.

many	TRBV27	TRBD1	TRBJ1-1	TGTGCCAGCAGTTTATCTGACAGGGCCACTGAAGCTTTCTTT	CASSLSDRATEAFF
NA	TRBV11-1	NA	TRBJ1-1	TGTGCCAGCAGCTTTCACACCAGGGGTTACACTGAAGCTTTCTTT	CASSFHTRGYTEAFF
NA	TRBV7-6	TRBD1	TRBJ1-5	TGTGCCAGCAGCCGACAGGGGCTCGATCAGCCCCAGCATTTT	CASSRQGLDQPQHF
once	TRBV14	NA	TRBJ2-2	TGTGCCAGCAGCCAATTGATCAGGGGATACGACTTTAACACCGGGGAGCTGTTTTTT	CASSQLIRGYDFNTGELFF
NA	TRBV2	TRBD1	TRBJ1-5	TGTGCCAGCAGTGAAGCGGGGGACAGCCAAGTAGCAGGGCCCCAGCATTTT	CASSEAGDSQVAGPQHF
NA	TRBV6-6	NA	TRBJ1-2	TGTGCCAGCAGTTACTCGAAAGGGGTCTATGGCTACACCTTC	CASSYSKGVYGYTF
NA	TRBV6-5	NA	TRBJ1-1	TGTGCCAGCAGCCTATACACTGAAGCTTTCTTT	CASSLYTEAFF
NA	TRBV11-2	NA	TRBJ1-2	TGTGCCAGCAGCTTGTTCGTGGTACGGGCAGGGTCAGGCTATGGCTACACCTTC	CASSLFVVRAGSGYGYTF
NA	TRBV28	NA	TRBJ1-4	TGTGCCAGCAGTTTAGCGGGCGGCCGACGGGAAAAACTGTTTTTT	CASSLAGGRREKLFF
NA	TRBV5-6	NA	TRBJ2-7	TGTGCCAGCAGCTTGTCAACTCCCGCCGAGCAGTACTTC	CASSLSTPAEQYF
NA	TRBV6-5	TRBD2	TRBJ2-7	TGTGCCAGCAGTTACCGGCCACCGCGGGAGAGGAACGAGCAGTACTTC	CASSYRPPRERNEQYF
few	TRBV6-5	TRBD2	TRBJ2-7	TGTGCCAGCAGTTCTCCCGGACTAGCAAACTACGAGCAGTACTTC	CASSSPGLANYEQYF
few	TRBV7-2	NA	TRBJ2-7	TGTGCCAGCAGCCCGAAAGCGCAGGGATCCGGCGAGCAGTACTTC	CASSPKAQGSGEQYF
NA	TRBV6-5	TRBD2	TRBJ2-7	TGTGCCAGCAAGAGCTCTAGCGGAGGGACCTACGAGCAGTACTTC	CASKSSSGGTYEQYF
NA	TRBV4-1	TRBD2	TRBJ2-7	TGCGCCAGCAGCCAAGAAAGTCATCTAGCGGGGTCCTACGAGCAGTACTTC	CASSQESHLAGSYEQYF
NA	TRBV7-9	NA	TRBJ1-2	TGTGCCAGCAGCTTAGGGGCAGCCACTAACTATGGCTACACCTTC	CASSLGAATNYGYTF
NA	TRBV7-8	NA	TRBJ1-2	TGTGCCAGCAGCCACCGGACGGGGGGAGGCTACACCTTC	CASSHRTGGGYTF
NA	TRBV29-1	TRBD2	TRBJ2-1	TGCAGCGTTGTTCCCCGGACTAGATCCTACAATGAGCAGTTCTTC	CSVVPRTRSYNEQFF
once	TRBV30	NA	TRBJ2-2	TGTGCCTGGAGTGTATTCACACAGATAAACACCGGGGAGCTGTTTTTT	CAWSVFTQINTGELFF